This TCR beta chain derives from a study of cytomegalovirus exposure and HLA in healthy donors. General study findings and limits: At a 0.05 false discovery rate, a later analysis found about 17,000 TCR beta sequences to be associated with HLA alleles.

The CDR3 is 18 residues long. With 4 bases removed from V and 2 bases from J, the gap between germline ends came to 22 bases. The germline V gene encodes CDR1 SEHNR and CDR2 FQNEAQ (reference sequence). Regarding this clone: No antigen is known for it.

This PCR relied on a set of 60 Vbeta primers and 13 Jbeta primers. Measured with immunoSEQ multiplex PCR; TCRdb has only the in-frame clones, and not every one. The repertoire has hundreds of thousands of clones, about 90% of them found once; the top ten carry approximately 2%. This chain connects TRBV7-9 to TRBJ2-3; D gene ambiguous. This clonotype was obtained from a young woman in good health and CMV-seronegative. The material sequenced was PBMCs. CDR3 DNA: TGTGCCAGCAGCTCCCCAATTCGCCCCTATCCTCTCACAGATACGCAGTATTTT. Protein sequence: CASSSPIRPYPLTDTQYF.